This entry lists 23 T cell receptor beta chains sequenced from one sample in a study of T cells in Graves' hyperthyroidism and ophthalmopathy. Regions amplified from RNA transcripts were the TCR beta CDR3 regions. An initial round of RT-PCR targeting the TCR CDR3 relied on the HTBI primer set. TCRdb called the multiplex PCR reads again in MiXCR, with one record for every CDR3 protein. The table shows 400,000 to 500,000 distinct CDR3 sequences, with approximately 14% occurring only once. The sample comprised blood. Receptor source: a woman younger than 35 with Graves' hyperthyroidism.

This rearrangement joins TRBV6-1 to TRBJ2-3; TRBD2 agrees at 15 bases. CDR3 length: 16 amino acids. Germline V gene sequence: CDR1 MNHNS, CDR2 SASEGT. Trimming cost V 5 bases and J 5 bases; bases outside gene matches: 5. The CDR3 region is CASSNGLAGGGDTQYF. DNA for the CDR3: TGTGCCAGCAGTAACGGACTAGCGGGAGGGGGAGATACGCAGTATTTT.

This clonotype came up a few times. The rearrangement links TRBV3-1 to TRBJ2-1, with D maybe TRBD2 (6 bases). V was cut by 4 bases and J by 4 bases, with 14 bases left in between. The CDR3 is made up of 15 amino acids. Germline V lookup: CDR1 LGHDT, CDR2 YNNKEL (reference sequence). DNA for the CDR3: TGTGCCAGCAGCCCCTGGATAGCGGCTTACAATGAGCAGTTCTTC. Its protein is CASSPWIAAYNEQFF.

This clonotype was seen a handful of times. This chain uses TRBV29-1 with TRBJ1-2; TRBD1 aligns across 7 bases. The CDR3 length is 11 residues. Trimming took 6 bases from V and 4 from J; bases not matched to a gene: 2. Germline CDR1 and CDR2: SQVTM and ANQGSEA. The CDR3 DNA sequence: TGCAGCGTGGAGGGGGCCTATGGCTACACCTTC. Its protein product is CSVEGAYGYTF.

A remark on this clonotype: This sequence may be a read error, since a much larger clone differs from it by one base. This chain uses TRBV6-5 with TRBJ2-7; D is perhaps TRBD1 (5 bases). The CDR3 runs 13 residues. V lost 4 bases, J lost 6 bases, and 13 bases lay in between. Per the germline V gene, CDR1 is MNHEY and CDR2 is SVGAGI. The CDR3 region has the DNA TGTGCCAGCAGTTGGACAAGGCAGGTCGAGCAGTACTTC. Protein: CASSWTRQVEQYF.

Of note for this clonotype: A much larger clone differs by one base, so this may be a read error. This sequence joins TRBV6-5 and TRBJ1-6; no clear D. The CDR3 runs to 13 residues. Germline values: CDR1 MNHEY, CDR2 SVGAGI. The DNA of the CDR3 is TGTGCCGGCAGTTTGGGAAGCTATTCACCCCTCCACTTT. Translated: CAGSLGSYSPLHF.

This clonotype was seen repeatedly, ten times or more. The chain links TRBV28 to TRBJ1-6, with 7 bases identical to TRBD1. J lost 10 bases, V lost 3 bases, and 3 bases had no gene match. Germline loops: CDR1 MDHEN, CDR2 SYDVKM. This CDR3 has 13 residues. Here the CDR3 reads CASSFRGGSPLHF. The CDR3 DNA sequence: TGTGCCAGCAGTTTCAGGGGGGGATCACCCCTCCACTTT.

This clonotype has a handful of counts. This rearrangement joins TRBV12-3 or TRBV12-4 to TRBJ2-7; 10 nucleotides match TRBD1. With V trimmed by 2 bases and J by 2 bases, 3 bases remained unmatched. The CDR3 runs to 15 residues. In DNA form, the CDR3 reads TGTGCCAGCAGTTTAAGACAGGGGGCGACCTACGAGCAGTACTTC. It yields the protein CASSLRQGATYEQYF.

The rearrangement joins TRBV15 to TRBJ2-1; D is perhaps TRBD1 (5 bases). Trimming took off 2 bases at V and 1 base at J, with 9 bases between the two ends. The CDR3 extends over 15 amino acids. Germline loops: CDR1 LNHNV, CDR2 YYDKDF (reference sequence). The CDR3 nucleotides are TGTGCCACCAGCAGATCAGGGTATTCCTACAATGAGCAGTTCTTC. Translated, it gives CATSRSGYSYNEQFF.

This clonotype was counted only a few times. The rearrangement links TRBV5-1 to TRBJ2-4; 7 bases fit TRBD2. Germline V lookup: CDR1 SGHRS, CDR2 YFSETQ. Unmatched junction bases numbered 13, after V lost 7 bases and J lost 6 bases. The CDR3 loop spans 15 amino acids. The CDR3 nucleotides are TGCGCCAGCGGGCTGGGGGGAGGGCCGAGAAACATTCAGTACTTC. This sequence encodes CASGLGGGPRNIQYF.

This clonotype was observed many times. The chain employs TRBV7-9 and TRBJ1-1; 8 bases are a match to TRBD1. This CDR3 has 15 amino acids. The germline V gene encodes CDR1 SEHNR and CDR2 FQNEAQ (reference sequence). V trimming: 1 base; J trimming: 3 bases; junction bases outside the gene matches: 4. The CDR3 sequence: CASSLVQGAYTEAFF. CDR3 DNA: TGTGCCAGCAGCTTAGTGCAGGGGGCGTACACTGAAGCTTTCTTT. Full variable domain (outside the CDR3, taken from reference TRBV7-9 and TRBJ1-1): DTGVSQNPRHKITKRGQNVTFRCDPISEHNRLYWYRQTLGQGPEFLTYFQNEAQLEKSRLLSDRFSAERPKGSFSTLEIQRTEQGDSAMYLCASSLVQGAYTEAFFGQGTRLTVV.

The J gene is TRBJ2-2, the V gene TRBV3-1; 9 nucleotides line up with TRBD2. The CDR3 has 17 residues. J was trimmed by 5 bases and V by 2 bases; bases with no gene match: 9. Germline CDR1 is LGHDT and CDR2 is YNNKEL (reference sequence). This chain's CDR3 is CASSQRTSGFGTGELFF. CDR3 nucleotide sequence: TGTGCCAGCAGCCAACGAACTAGCGGGTTTGGAACCGGGGAGCTGTTTTTT.

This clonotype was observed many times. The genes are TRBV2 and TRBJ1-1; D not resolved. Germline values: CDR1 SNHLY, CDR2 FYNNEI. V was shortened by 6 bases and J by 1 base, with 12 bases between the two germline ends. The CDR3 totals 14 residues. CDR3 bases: TGTGCCAGCAGAGGAATGGACGGGAACACTGAAGCTTTCTTT. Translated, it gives CASRGMDGNTEAFF. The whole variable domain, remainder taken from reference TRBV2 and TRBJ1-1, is EPEVTQTPSHQVTQMGQEVILRCVPISNHLYFYWYRQILGQKVEFLVSFYNNEISEKSEIFDDQFSVERPDGSNFTLKIRSTKLEDSAMYFCASRGMDGNTEAFFGQGTRLTVV.

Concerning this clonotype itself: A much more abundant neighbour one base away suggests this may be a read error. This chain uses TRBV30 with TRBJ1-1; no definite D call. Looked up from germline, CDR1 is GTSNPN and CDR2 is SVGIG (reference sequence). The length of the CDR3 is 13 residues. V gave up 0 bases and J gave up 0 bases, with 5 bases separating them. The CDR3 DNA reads TGTGCCTGGAGTGTAGGGATGAACACTGAAGCTTTCTTT. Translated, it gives CAWSVGMNTEAFF.

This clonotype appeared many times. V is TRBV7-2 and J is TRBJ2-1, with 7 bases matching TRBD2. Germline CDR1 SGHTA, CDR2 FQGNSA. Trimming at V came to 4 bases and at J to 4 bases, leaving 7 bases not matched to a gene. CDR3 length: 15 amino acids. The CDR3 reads CASSSGEGRYNEQFF. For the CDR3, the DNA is TGTGCCAGCAGCTCGGGGGAGGGCAGATACAATGAGCAGTTCTTC.

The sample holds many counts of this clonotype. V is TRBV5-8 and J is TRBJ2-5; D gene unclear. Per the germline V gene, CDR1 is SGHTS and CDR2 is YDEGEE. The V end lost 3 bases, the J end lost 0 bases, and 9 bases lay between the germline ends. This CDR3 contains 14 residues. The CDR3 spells CASSSPGYQETQYF. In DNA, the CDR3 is TGTGCCAGCAGCTCCCCCGGGTACCAAGAGACCCAGTACTTC.

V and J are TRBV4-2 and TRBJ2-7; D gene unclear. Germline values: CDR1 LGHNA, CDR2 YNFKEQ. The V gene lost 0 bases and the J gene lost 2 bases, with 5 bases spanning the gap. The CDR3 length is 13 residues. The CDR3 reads CASSQDPTYEQYF. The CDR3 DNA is TGTGCCAGCAGCCAAGACCCAACCTACGAGCAGTACTTC.

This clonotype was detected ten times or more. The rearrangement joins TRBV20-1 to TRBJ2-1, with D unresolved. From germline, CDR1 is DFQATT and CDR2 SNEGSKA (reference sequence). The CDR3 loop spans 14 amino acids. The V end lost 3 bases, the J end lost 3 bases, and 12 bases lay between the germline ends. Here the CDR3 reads CSARLFGYYNEQFF. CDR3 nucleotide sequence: TGCAGTGCTAGGCTCTTCGGATACTACAATGAGCAGTTCTTC.

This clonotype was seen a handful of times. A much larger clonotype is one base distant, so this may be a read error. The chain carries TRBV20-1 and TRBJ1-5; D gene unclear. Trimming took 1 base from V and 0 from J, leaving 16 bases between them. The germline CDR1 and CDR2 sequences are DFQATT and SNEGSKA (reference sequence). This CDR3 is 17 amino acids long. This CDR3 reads CSARVSTVNYSNQPQHF. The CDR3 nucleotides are TGCAGTGCTAGAGTATCGACGGTCAATTATAGCAATCAGCCCCAGCATTTT.

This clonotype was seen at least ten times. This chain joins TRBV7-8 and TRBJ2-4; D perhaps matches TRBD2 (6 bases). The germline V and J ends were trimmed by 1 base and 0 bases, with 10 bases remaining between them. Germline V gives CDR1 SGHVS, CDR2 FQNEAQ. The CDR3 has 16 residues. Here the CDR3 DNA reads TGTGCCAGCAGCTTAGTTCCAGCGGGAGCCAAAAACATTCAGTACTTC. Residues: CASSLVPAGAKNIQYF.

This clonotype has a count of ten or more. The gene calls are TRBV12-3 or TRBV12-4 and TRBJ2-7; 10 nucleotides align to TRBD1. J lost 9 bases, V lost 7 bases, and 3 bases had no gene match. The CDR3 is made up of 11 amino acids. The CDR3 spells CASTRTGGQYF. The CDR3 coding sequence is TGTGCCAGCACCCGGACAGGGGGGCAGTACTTC.

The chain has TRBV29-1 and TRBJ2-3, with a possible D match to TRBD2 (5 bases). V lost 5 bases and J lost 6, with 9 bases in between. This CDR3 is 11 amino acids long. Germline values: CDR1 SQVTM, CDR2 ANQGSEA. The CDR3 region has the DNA TGCAGCGTTAGCTCGGGGGATACGCAGTATTTT. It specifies CSVSSGDTQYF.

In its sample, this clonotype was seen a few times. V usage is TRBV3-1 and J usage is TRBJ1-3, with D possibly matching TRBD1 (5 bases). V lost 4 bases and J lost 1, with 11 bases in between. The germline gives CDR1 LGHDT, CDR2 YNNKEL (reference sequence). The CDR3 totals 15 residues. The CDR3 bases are TGTGCCAGCAGCCCAGCCGGGGGATCTGGAAACACCATATATTTT. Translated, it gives CASSPAGGSGNTIYF. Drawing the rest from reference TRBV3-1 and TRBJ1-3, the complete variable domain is DTAVSQTPKYLVTQMGNDKSIKCEQNLGHDTMYWYKQDSKKFLKIMFSYNNKELIINETVPNRFSPKSPDKAHLNLHINSLELGDSAVYFCASSPAGGSGNTIYFGEGSWLTVV.

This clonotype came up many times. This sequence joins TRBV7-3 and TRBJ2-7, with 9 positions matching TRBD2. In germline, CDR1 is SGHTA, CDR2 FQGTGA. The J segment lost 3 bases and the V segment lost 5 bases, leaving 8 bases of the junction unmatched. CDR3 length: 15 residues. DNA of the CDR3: TGTGCCAGCAGCGAAAGAGCGGGAGGACTCTACGAGCAGTACTTC. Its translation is CASSERAGGLYEQYF.